The source of this T cell receptor (beta chain) is a study of T cell changes during pregnancy in multiple sclerosis. Sequencing was performed with immunoSEQ multiplex PCR; in TCRdb, only in-frame clones are kept and a portion is missing. This table holds 93,000 or so clones, about 91% found once. This clone came up once. The junction departs from the called germline gene at one end, perhaps through a read error. This CDR3 has 14 amino acids. The germline V gene has CDR1 MGHRA and CDR2 YSYEKL. The receptor's source is a female donor with multiple sclerosis, enrolled in a pregnancy study. The rearrangement joins TRBV4-1 to TRBJ2-1; 11 positions match TRBD2. The sequenced sample was peripheral blood, obtained after pregnancy. The chain's CDR3 is CASGRLASYNEQFF. The CDR3 region has the DNA TGTGCTAGCGGGAGGCTAGCGTCCTACAATGAGCAGTTCTTC.